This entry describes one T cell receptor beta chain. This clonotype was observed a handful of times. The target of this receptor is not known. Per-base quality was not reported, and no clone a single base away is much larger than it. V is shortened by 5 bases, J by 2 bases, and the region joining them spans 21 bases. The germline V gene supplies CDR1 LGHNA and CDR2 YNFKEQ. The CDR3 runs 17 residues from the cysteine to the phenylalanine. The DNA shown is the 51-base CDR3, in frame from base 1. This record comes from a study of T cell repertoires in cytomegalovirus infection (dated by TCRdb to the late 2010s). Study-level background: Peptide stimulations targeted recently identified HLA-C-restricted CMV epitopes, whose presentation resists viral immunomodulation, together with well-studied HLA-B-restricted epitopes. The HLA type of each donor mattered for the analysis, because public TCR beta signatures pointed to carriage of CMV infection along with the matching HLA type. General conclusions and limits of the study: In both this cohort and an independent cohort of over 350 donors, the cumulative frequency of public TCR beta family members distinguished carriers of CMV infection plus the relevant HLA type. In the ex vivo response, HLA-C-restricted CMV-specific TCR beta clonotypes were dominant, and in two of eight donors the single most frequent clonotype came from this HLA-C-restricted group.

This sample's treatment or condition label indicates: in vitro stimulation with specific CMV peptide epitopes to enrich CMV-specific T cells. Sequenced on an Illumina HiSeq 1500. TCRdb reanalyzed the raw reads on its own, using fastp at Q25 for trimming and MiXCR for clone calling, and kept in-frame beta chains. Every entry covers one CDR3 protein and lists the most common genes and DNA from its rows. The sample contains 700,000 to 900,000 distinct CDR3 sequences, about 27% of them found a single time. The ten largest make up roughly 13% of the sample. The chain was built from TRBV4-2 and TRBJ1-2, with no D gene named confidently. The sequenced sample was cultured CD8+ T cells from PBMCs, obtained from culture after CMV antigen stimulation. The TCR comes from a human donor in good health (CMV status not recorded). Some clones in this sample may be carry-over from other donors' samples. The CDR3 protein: CASSAPSVKQLNYGYTF. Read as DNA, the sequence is TGTGCCAGCAGCGCCCCATCTGTCAAACAGCTCAACTATGGCTACACCTTC.